This T cell receptor beta chain was sequenced in a study of response to subunit inactivated influenza vaccine. TCRdb used MiXCR to reprocess the RT-PCR reads, holding one entry per CDR3 protein. Altogether around 480,000 distinct CDR3 sequences are present, 9.5% to 13% being singletons, with the ten largest covering approximately 12%. Concerning this clonotype itself: Its antigen remains unidentified.

Overall study results and limits: The authors suggested that every seasonal influenza vaccination recruits few new T cells.

Trimming removed 3 bases at V and 3 bases at J, with 11 bases between. The CDR3 length is 14 residues. CDR1 is PRHDT, CDR2 FYEKMQ, per germline (reference sequence). This clonotype originated in a middle-aged man who received an inactivated influenza vaccine. Sequencing used PBMCs from blood, obtained about 6 weeks after vaccination. The V call is TRBV13, the J call TRBJ2-5, with D possibly being TRBD1 or TRBD2 (5 bases each). The CDR3 here is CASSFGAGKETQYF. The DNA for the CDR3 is TGTGCCAGCAGCTTCGGGGCCGGTAAAGAGACCCAGTACTTC. Supplemented by reference TRBV13 and TRBJ2-5, the full variable domain reads AAGVIQSPRHLIKEKRETATLKCYPIPRHDTVYWYQQGPGQDPQFLISFYEKMQSDKGSIPDRFSAQQFSDYHSELNMSSLELGDSALYFCASSFGAGKETQYFGPGTRLLVL.